A selection of T cell receptor beta chains follows, all from one sample in a study of T cell responses to AZD1222 COVID-19 vaccine. Produced via immunoSEQ multiplex PCR; TCRdb's table is partial and in-frame only. The data hold roughly 96,000 clones, with 90% observed a single time. Here the sequenced sample was peripheral blood, taken on day 0 of AZD1222 vaccination. The receptors were sampled from an adult in good health. Each CDR3 is given with its conserved first and last residue. A D gene is named only where the DNA matches it firmly. Rows give clone size only sometimes, using once, few, many, or a class for an expanded clone.

TRBJ1-2 few 14 TRBD1 TRBV7-2 TGTGCCAGCAGTAGGGGACAGGGGGGCTATGGCTACACCTTC CASSRGQGGYGYTF
TRBJ1-5 . 15 TRBD1 TRBV27 TGTGCCAGCAGCTCGGGACAGGGAGCACATCAGCCCCAGCATTTT CASSSGQGAHQPQHF
TRBJ2-3 . 13 . TRBV7-2 TGTGCCAGCAGCTTAAGGCGGGGAGATACGCAGTATTTT CASSLRRGDTQYF
TRBJ1-2 . 12 . TRBV28 TGTGCCAGCAGCAGCGGGAACTATGGCTACACCTTC CASSSGNYGYTF
TRBJ2-7 . 17 TRBD1 TRBV27 TGTGCCAGCAGTACCCGACAGGGGTCGGTCCCTTTCTACGAGCAGTACTTC CASSTRQGSVPFYEQYF
TRBJ2-1 . 15 . TRBV5-1 TGCGCCAGCAGGAGGGCCGGAGGATCCTACAATGAGCAGTTCTTC CASRRAGGSYNEQFF
TRBJ2-7 . 12 . TRBV5-8 TGTGCCAGCAACCCCTACTCCTACGAGCAGTACTTC CASNPYSYEQYF
TRBJ2-7 . 15 . TRBV30 TGTGCCTGGAGTGTTTCCCCGGGACCCCCCTACGAGCAGTACTTC CAWSVSPGPPYEQYF
TRBJ2-7 . 15 TRBD2 TRBV15 TGTGCCACCAGCACGGGACTAGCGGGAGCCTACGAGCAGTACTTC CATSTGLAGAYEQYF
TRBJ2-7 . 16 TRBD1 TRBV6-5 TGTGCCAGCAGTTCCCTACCGGGACAGATTCCCTACGAGCAGTACTTC CASSSLPGQIPYEQYF